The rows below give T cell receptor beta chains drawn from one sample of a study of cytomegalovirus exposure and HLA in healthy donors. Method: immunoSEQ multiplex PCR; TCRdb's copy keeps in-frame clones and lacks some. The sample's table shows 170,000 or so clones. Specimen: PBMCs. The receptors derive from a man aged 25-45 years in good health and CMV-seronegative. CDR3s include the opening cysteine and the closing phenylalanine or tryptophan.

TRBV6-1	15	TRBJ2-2	CASSGLDLHTGELFF
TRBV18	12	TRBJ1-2	CASSPTGSGYTF
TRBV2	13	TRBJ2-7	CASKSVSLVEQYF
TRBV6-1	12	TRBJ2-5	CASILTGEEQYF
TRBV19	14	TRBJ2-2	CASSIQGATGELFF
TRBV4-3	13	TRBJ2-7	CASSGDRAHEQYF
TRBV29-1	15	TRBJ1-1	CSTTGTGVGNTEAFF
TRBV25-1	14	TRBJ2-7	CASGGTGGLGEQYF
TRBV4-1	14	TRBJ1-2	CASSQAQGNYGYTF
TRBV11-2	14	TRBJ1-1	CASSLDSGNTEAFF
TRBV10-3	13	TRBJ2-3	CAISEPRTDTQYF
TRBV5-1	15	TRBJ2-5	CASSSGHEGQETQYF
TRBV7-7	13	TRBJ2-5	CASSPGQQETQYF
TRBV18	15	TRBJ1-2	CASSPFPEQLYGYTF
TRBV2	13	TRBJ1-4	CASSEQGNEKLFF
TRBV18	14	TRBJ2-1	CASFKVAGGTEQFF
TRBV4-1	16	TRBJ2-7	CASSQDFSGSPYEQYF
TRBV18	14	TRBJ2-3	CASSPGLRTDTQYF
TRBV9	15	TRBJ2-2	CASSPGGLGTGELFF
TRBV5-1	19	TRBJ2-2	CASSRVPGQGATNTGELFF
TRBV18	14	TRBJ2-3	CASFASREADTQYF
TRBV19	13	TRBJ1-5	CASSETGFQPQHF
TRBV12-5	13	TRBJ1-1	CASGDSMSREAFF
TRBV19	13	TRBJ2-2	CASTAARTGELFF
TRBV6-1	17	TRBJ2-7	CASSEGPSGRNSYEQYF
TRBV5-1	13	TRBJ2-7	CASSLLSSYEQYF
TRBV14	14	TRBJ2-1	CASSQDRGYNEQFF
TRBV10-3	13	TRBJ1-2	CAISPEANYGYTF
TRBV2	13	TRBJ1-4	CASRARSAEKLFF
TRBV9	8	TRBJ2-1	CATNCEFF
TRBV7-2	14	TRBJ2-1	CASSLGPQRNEQFF
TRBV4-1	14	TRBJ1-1	CASSRTPLNTEAFF
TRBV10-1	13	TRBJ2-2	CASSESRAGELFF
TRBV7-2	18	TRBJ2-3	CASSHRPMRGTSTDTQYF
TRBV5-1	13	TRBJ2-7	CASSLVEGYEQYF
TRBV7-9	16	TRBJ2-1	CASSLGLAGRYNEQFF
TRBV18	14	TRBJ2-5	CASSTQTGQETQYF
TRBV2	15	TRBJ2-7	CASSVYGALTYEQYF
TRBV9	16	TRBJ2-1	CASSVVGGGPLNEQFF
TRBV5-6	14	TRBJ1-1	CASSLQGQNTEAFF
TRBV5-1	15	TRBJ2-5	CASGQPGQGSWEQYF